This T cell receptor (beta chain) was captured by sequencing in a study of PD-L1 blockade in urothelial cancer. Measured with immunoSEQ multiplex PCR; TCRdb has only the in-frame clones, and not every one. The profile covers 30,000 to 40,000 clones, with 65% to 90% appearing a single time and about 30% taken by the ten largest. CDR1 WSHSY and CDR2 SAAADI come from the germline V gene. The CDR3 loop spans 15 amino acids. The V and J ends lost 2 bases and 0 bases, in that order; junction bases with no gene match: 1. The source is a man aged 55 to 70 with urothelial cancer. The chain combines TRBV10-2 with TRBJ1-1; 9 bases are shared with TRBD1. The sample consisted of PBMCs, taken around atezolizumab (anti-PD-L1) treatment. The CDR3 sequence: CASSERQGVNTEAFF. DNA for the CDR3: TGCGCCAGCAGTGAGAGACAGGGGGTGAACACTGAAGCTTTCTTT.